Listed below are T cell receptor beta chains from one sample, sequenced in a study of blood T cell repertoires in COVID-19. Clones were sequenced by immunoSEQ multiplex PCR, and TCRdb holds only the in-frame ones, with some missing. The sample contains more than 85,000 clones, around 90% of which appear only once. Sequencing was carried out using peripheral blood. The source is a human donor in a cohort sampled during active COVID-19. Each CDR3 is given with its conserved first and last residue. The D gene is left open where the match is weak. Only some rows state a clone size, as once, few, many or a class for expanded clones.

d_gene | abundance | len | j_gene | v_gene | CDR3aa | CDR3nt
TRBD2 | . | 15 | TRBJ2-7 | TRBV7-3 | CASSISSGESYEQYF | TGTGCCAGCAGCATCTCTAGCGGGGAGTCCTACGAGCAGTACTTC
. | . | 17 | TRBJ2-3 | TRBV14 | CASSQDLAGPRTDTQYF | TGTGCCAGCAGCCAAGATCTCGCGGGACCACGCACAGATACGCAGTATTTT
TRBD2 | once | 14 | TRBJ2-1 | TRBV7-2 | CASSLEVAGNEQFF | TGTGCCAGCAGCTTAGAGGTAGCGGGGAATGAGCAGTTCTTC
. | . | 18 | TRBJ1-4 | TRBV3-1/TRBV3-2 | CASSPSGSGIATNEKLFF | TGTGCCAGCAGCCCGTCGGGGAGCGGTATCGCAACTAATGAAAAACTGTTTTTT
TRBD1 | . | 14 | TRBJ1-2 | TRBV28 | CASRRTETGQGYTF | TGTGCCAGCAGACGCACCGAGACAGGGCAAGGCTACACCTTC
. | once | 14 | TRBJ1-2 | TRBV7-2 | CASSLGPGNPGYTF | TGTGCCAGCAGCTTAGGTCCGGGGAATCCAGGCTACACCTTC
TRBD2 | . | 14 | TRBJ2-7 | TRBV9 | CATPPSGAIYEQYF | TGTGCCACCCCGCCTAGCGGGGCCATCTACGAGCAGTACTTC
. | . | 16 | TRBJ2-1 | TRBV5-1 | CASSLAPGVQDNEQFF | TGCGCCAGCAGCTTGGCCCCGGGGGTACAAGACAATGAGCAGTTCTTC
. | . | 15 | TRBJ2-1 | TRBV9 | CASSVVDRPYNEQFF | TGTGCCAGCAGCGTAGTTGACAGGCCATACAATGAGCAGTTCTTC
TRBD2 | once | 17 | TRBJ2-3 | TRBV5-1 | CASSFGGAGSATDTQYF | TGCGCCAGCAGCTTTGGTGGAGCGGGGAGCGCCACAGATACGCAGTATTTT